This TCR beta chain was identified during a study of cytomegalovirus exposure and HLA in healthy donors. Primers: 60 Vbeta forward and 13 Jbeta reverse. The table came from immunoSEQ multiplex PCR; TCRdb's copy has only in-frame clones and leaves some out. Recorded for this sample: fewer than 150,000 clones. Unmatched junction bases numbered 9, after V lost 4 bases and J lost 3 bases. CDR3 length: 16 amino acids. Sequencing input: PBMCs. The TCR sequence derives from a man between 40 and 49 years old in good health and CMV-seronegative. The rearrangement links TRBV5-3 to TRBJ1-5, with TRBD1 matching over 8 bases. TRBV5-3 is known as an ORF, though its function is uncertain. The CDR3 bases are TGTGCCAGAAGCCAAAGACAGGGGATTCACAATCAGCCCCAGCATTTT. Translated, it gives CARSQRQGIHNQPQHF.